The 32 T cell receptor beta chains in this list originate from one sample, sequenced in a study of low-dose radiotherapy and immunotherapy resistance in tumors. Time point indicated: after trial treatment. Treatment described: LDRT plus nivolumab, ipilimumab, low-dose cyclophosphamide and aspirin (RACIN trial). With TRAV- and TRBV-specific primers, first-strand cDNA was made, covering the alpha and beta chains. A roughly 20-cycle PCR with a constant-region primer and V-primer adapter amplified TCRs. One entry per CDR3 protein results from TCRdb running MiXCR on the reads. The sample contains about 58,000 distinct CDR3 sequences, about a quarter of which appear only once. Sequencing was performed on PBMCs, taken after low-dose radiotherapy plus immunotherapy. The source is a male donor with prostate cancer.

This clonotype was detected ten times or more. The chain is built from TRBV4-1 and TRBJ2-1; perhaps TRBD2 as D (6 bases). Germline V CDR1 and CDR2: MGHRA, YSYEKL. V gave up 0 bases and J gave up 2 bases, with 11 bases separating them. This CDR3 contains 16 residues. The CDR3 protein is CASSQDPPGAYNEQFF. The CDR3 DNA follows: TGCGCCAGCAGCCAAGATCCCCCGGGGGCCTACAATGAGCAGTTCTTC.

V and J are TRBV2 and TRBJ1-1; D is possibly TRBD1 (6 bases). Between the trimmed V and J ends, which lost 8 bases and 5 bases, there was a span of 12 bases. The CDR3 sequence is 12 residues long. CDR1 and CDR2 (germline): SNHLY, FYNNEI. The chain's CDR3 is CASRAGATEAFF. Written as DNA, the CDR3 is TGTGCCAGCCGGGCGGGGGCTACTGAAGCTTTCTTT.

This clonotype occurred many times. The rearrangement uses TRBV9 and TRBJ1-2; 12 nucleotides match TRBD1. The CDR3 is 16 amino acids. The J segment lost 3 bases and the V segment lost 4 bases, leaving 7 bases of the junction unmatched. From germline, CDR1 is SGDLS and CDR2 YYNGEE. The CDR3 reads CASSPGTGGLHYGYTF. CDR3 bases: TGTGCCAGCAGCCCCGGGACAGGGGGCTTGCACTATGGCTACACCTTC.

The chain carries TRBV11-2 and TRBJ2-6; no firm D call. CDR3 length: 15 amino acids. Between the trimmed V and J ends, which lost 3 bases and 4 bases, there was a span of 10 bases. Looked up from germline, CDR1 is SGHAT and CDR2 is FQNNGV. CDR3 sequence: CASSLGGSGANVLTF. The CDR3 DNA follows: TGTGCCAGCAGCTTGGGTGGCTCCGGGGCCAACGTCCTGACTTTC.

This clonotype showed up many times. J is TRBJ1-4 and V is TRBV20-1; no reliable D call. Germline lookup yields CDR1 DFQATT and CDR2 SNEGSKA (reference sequence). V lost 5 bases and J 0 bases, leaving 7 bases between the germline ends. The CDR3 totals 13 residues. The CDR3 loop is CSAPLATNEKLFF. In DNA form, the CDR3 reads TGCAGTGCTCCTCTCGCAACTAATGAAAAACTGTTTTTT.

The chain recombines TRBV10-3 with TRBJ1-1, with 7 bases fitting TRBD1. Germline values: CDR1 ENHRY, CDR2 SYGVKD. J was trimmed by 5 bases and V by 6 bases; bases with no gene match: 9. The CDR3 contains 14 residues. The CDR3 coding sequence is TGTGCCATCAGCCAAGGGGGCCGGGGGACTGAAGCTTTCTTT. It specifies CAISQGGRGTEAFF.

This clonotype was seen ten or more times. The DNA of the CDR3 is TGTGCCAGCAGTCAGGGGAGTTATAATTCACCCCTCCACTTT. Translating gives CASSQGSYNSPLHF. V gene TRBV6-6 combines with J gene TRBJ1-6; TRBD1 might be the D (6 bases). Trimming stripped 5 bases from V and 4 bases from J, with 9 bases between. The germline CDR1 and CDR2 sequences are MNHNY and SVGAGI (reference sequence). The CDR3 runs to 14 residues.

This clonotype has a count of ten or more. CDR3 DNA sequence: TGTGCCAGCAGCTTGGAAGCGGGTGAGCAGTTCTTC. Its translation: CASSLEAGEQFF. The gene calls are TRBV5-8 and TRBJ2-1, with D possibly matching TRBD2 (6 bases). Trimming left V 0 bases short and J 9 bases short, with 7 bases between. Looked up from germline, CDR1 is SGHTS and CDR2 is YDEGEE. The CDR3 covers 12 residues.

This clonotype was recorded many times. This chain joins TRBV9 and TRBJ2-3; 9 bases are shared with TRBD2. With V trimmed by 5 bases and J by 3 bases, 7 bases remained unmatched. The germline V gene has CDR1 SGDLS and CDR2 YYNGEE. The CDR3 has 15 residues. CDR3 in amino acids: CASSRLSGGTDTQYF. In DNA, the CDR3 is TGTGCCAGCAGTCGTCTGAGCGGGGGGACAGATACGCAGTATTTT. The variable domain in full, completed from reference TRBV9 and TRBJ2-3, reads DSGVTQTPKHLITATGQRVTLRCSPRSGDLSVYWYQQSLDQGLQFLIQYYNGEERAKGNILERFSAQQFPDLHSELNLSSLELGDSALYFCASSRLSGGTDTQYFGPGTRLTVL.

This clonotype is judged medium-sized (0.01 to 0.1%). The genes are TRBV6-6 and TRBJ2-5, with 11 bases matching TRBD2. Germline trimming cut 5 bases from V and 1 base from J; bases unmatched to any gene: 3. The CDR3 covers 15 residues. Germline V gene lookup returns CDR1 MNHNY and CDR2 SVGAGI (reference sequence). The CDR3 region is CASSHGTSGQETQYF. CDR3 coding DNA: TGTGCCAGCAGTCACGGGACTAGCGGCCAAGAGACCCAGTACTTC.

As for this clonotype: A far larger clone is one nucleotide away, so this likely arose from a read error. This rearrangement joins TRBV29-1 to TRBJ2-7; perhaps TRBD2 as D (6 bases). Germline lookup yields CDR1 SQVTM and CDR2 ANQGSEA. The ends were cut back, 7 bases at V and 7 bases at J, with 23 bases in the middle. This CDR3 is 14 amino acids long. CDR3 sequence (DNA): TGCAGCGCTGGGGGACTCCCTCCCTACAATGAGCAGTACTTC. Its translation: CSAGGLPPYNEQYF.

Turning to this clonotype: Given a far larger clone just one base away, this is likely a sequencing read error. This sequence joins TRBV29-1 and TRBJ2-5; 8 bases agree with TRBD1. V was pared by 4 bases and J by 11 bases, with 15 bases of the junction left unmatched. The CDR3 extends over 14 amino acids. The germline CDR1 and CDR2 sequences are SQVTM and ANQGSEA. The CDR3 protein is CSVARQGANNEQYF. The CDR3 DNA reads as TGCAGCGTTGCTCGGCAGGGGGCGAACAATGAGCAGTACTTC.

The chain joins TRBV29-1 to TRBJ2-2; D is undetermined. With 6 bases removed from V and 0 bases from J, the gap between germline ends came to 11 bases. The CDR3 has 14 residues. Looked up from germline, CDR1 is SQVTM and CDR2 is ANQGSEA. CDR3 sequence reads: CSVLGTTNTGELFF. The CDR3 bases are TGCAGCGTCCTGGGCACAACGAACACCGGGGAGCTGTTTTTT.

This clonotype has ten or more counts. This chain joins TRBV14 and TRBJ1-5, with D unclear. Trimming took off 1 base at V and 6 bases at J, with 4 bases between the two ends. The CDR3 totals 12 residues. Germline V gene sequence: CDR1 SGHDN, CDR2 FVKESK. The CDR3 nucleotides read TGTGCCAGCAGCCAAGCCCTTCAGCCCCAGCATTTT. As protein: CASSQALQPQHF.

Worth noting for this clonotype: With a far larger clone one base away, a read error is the likely cause. The rearrangement uses TRBV5-1 and TRBJ2-1, with 9 bases that match TRBD1. The CDR3 consists of 15 residues. Germline assignment: CDR1 SGHRS and CDR2 YFSETQ. J gave up 10 bases and V 0 bases, and 8 bases lay outside the gene matches. For the CDR3, the DNA is TGCGCCAGCAGCTTGGCAGGACAGGGGATCGGCGAGCAGTTCTTC. This gives the protein CASSLAGQGIGEQFF.

The chain links TRBV9 to TRBJ2-3; 13 bases are shared with TRBD2. Germline V gene data show CDR1 as SGDLS and CDR2 as YYNGEE. Trimming cost V 0 bases and J 3 bases; bases outside gene matches: 1. The CDR3 is 16 residues long. CDR3: CASSVGTSGSTDTQYF. In nucleotides, the CDR3 is TGTGCCAGCAGCGTAGGGACTAGCGGGAGTACAGATACGCAGTATTTT.

This clonotype showed up many times. The chain employs TRBV6-2 or TRBV6-3 and TRBJ1-5; TRBD1 is a possible D gene (6 bases). The CDR3 is 14 amino acids. The germline V and J ends were trimmed by 6 bases and 5 bases, with 14 bases remaining between them. Germline V CDR1 and CDR2: MNHEY, SVGEGT. In nucleotides, the CDR3 is TGTGCCAGCAGAATTACAGGGACTTATCAGCCCCAGCATTTT. Amino acid sequence: CASRITGTYQPQHF.

This clonotype was seen at least ten times. The chain is built from TRBV7-2 and TRBJ1-5; perhaps TRBD1 as D (6 bases). The CDR3 extends over 15 amino acids. The germline V and J ends were trimmed by 2 bases and 7 bases, with 15 bases remaining between them. Per the germline V gene, CDR1 is SGHTA and CDR2 is FQGNSA. CDR3 in DNA: TGTGCCAGCAGCTTACGGTCAACAGGGCGGCAGCCCCAGCATTTT. This translates into CASSLRSTGRQPQHF.

This clonotype was counted ten times or more. V gene TRBV7-8 combines with J gene TRBJ2-2; TRBD2 matches at 12 bases. The CDR3 has 15 amino acids. The germline V gene has CDR1 SGHVS and CDR2 FQNEAQ. The V gene end was trimmed by 3 bases and the J gene end by 6 bases; junction bases not matched to a gene: 2. CDR3 nucleotide sequence: TGTGCCAGCAGCTTTTCTAGCGGGGGGGCCGGGGAGCTGTTTTTT. This gives the protein CASSFSSGGAGELFF.

Worth noting for this clonotype: A read error is possible here, since a much larger clone lies one base away. This chain joins TRBV27 and TRBJ1-6; TRBD1 might be the D (6 bases). The V gene's germline CDR1 is MNHEY and CDR2 SMNVEV (reference sequence). Trimming pared 3 bases from V and 8 bases from J, leaving 17 bases between. There are 16 residues in the CDR3. The CDR3 nucleotides are TGTGCCAGCAGTTTTCGGGCAGGGGCAGTTGATTCACCCCTCCACTTT. This codes for CASSFRAGAVDSPLHF.

As for this clonotype: A far larger clone is one nucleotide away, so this likely arose from a read error. The chain has TRBV12-3 or TRBV12-4 and TRBJ2-7; D is unclear. The CDR3 runs 13 residues. The V end lost 1 base, the J end lost 7 bases, and 11 bases lay between the germline ends. The CDR3 here is CASSLGQFNEQYF. The CDR3 DNA follows: TGTGCCAGCAGTTTAGGTCAGTTTAATGAGCAGTACTTC.

V usage is TRBV28 and J usage is TRBJ2-6, with TRBD1 matching over 9 bases. The CDR3 is made up of 17 amino acids. After removal of 9 bases from V and 0 bases from J, the junction contained 9 bases not matched to a gene. Looked up from germline, CDR1 is MDHEN and CDR2 is SYDVKM. For the CDR3, the DNA is TGTGCCAGTTGGGGGGACAGGGCCTCCTCTGGGGCCAACGTCCTGACTTTC. It is translated as CASWGDRASSGANVLTF.

This clonotype was counted a single time. The rearrangement joins TRBV29-1 to TRBJ2-1; D is perhaps TRBD2 (7 bases). The CDR3 loop spans 14 amino acids. Germline values: CDR1 SQVTM, CDR2 ANQGSEA. The CDR3 spells CSVLGGVDYNEQFF. In DNA, the CDR3 is TGCAGTGTACTAGGGGGGGTGGACTACAATGAGCAGTTCTTC.

This clonotype was seen ten or more times. The V gene is TRBV6-2 or TRBV6-3, the J gene TRBJ2-6; 10 positions agree with TRBD1. V was pared by 6 bases and J by 0 bases, with 8 bases of the junction left unmatched. Germline loops: CDR1 MNHEY, CDR2 SVGEGT. The length of the CDR3 is 18 residues. The DNA of the CDR3 is TGTGCCAGCAGCCGCACCGGGACAGGGGACTCTGGGGCCAACGTCCTGACTTTC. Protein sequence: CASSRTGTGDSGANVLTF.

This clonotype was counted at least ten times. This chain joins TRBV19 and TRBJ1-2; D is unclear. Between the trimmed V and J ends, which lost 0 bases and 8 bases, there was a span of 10 bases. The CDR3 contains 13 residues. Germline-derived CDR1 and CDR2 are LNHDA and SQIVND (reference sequence). This CDR3 reads CASSIEGRRGYTF. For the CDR3, the DNA is TGTGCCAGTAGTATAGAAGGCAGAAGGGGCTACACCTTC.

Comments on this clonotype: This clone may be a read error of a much larger clone one base away. The rearrangement joins TRBV6-2 or TRBV6-3 to TRBJ2-6; D gene unclear. CDR3 length equals 15 residues. From germline, CDR1 is MNHEY and CDR2 SVGEGT. Between the trimmed V and J ends, which lost 5 bases and 2 bases, there was a span of 10 bases. The CDR3 DNA reads TGTGCCAGCAGTCCCCTCCTCGCTGGGGCCAACGTCCTGACTTTC. Translated, it gives CASSPLLAGANVLTF.

In the case of this clonotype: A far larger clone is only one base removed, so a read error is likely. This rearrangement joins TRBV6-2 or TRBV6-3 to TRBJ2-7, with TRBD2 identical over 14 bases. This CDR3 comprises 17 residues. Trimming took 5 bases from V and 7 from J; bases not matched to a gene: 13. Germline V lookup: CDR1 MNHEY, CDR2 SVGEGT. The CDR3 protein is CASSTTTSGGDYNEQYF. The CDR3 DNA reads as TGTGCCAGCAGTACCACGACTAGCGGGGGGGATTACAATGAGCAGTACTTC.

This clonotype occurred once. The chain carries TRBV9 and TRBJ2-1, with 8 bases lining up with TRBD2. The CDR3 spans 16 residues. V shed 3 bases, J shed 6 bases, and the junction held 11 bases outside the gene matches. Germline CDR1 SGDLS, CDR2 YYNGEE. The CDR3 protein is CASSDPMAGGPNEQFF. The DNA of the CDR3 is TGTGCCAGCAGCGACCCCATGGCGGGGGGCCCCAATGAGCAGTTCTTC.

The V and J genes are TRBV9 and TRBJ2-2; the match to TRBD2 covers 9 bases. CDR3 length equals 14 residues. In germline, CDR1 is SGDLS, CDR2 YYNGEE. V lost 3 bases to trimming and J lost 9 bases; unmatched junction nucleotides: 6. CDR3 in DNA: TGTGCCAGCAGCGCTAGCGGGAAGGTGTGGGAGCTGTTTTTT. As protein: CASSASGKVWELFF.

This clonotype was seen ten or more times. The chain has TRBV3-1 and TRBJ2-5, with D possibly TRBD2 on 5 matching bases. The CDR3 is 16 amino acids. The germline V gene encodes CDR1 LGHDT and CDR2 YNNKEL (reference sequence). The V end was cut by 4 bases, the J end by 4 bases, with 19 bases between. In DNA form, the CDR3 reads TGTGCCAGCAGCCCCCTTGGAGGACGGCCGACAGAGACCCAGTACTTC. Amino acids: CASSPLGGRPTETQYF.

Ten or more counts support this clonotype. V usage is TRBV11-3 and J usage is TRBJ1-1; no reliable D call. This CDR3 is built from 12 residues. Germline V CDR1 and CDR2: SGHNT, YENEEA. V lost 3 bases to trimming and J lost 2 bases, with 4 bases between them. The CDR3 spells CASSFINTEAFF. The CDR3 DNA reads as TGTGCCAGCAGCTTTATAAACACTGAAGCTTTCTTT.

About this clonotype: This may stem from a read error, because a much larger clone lies one nucleotide away. This rearrangement joins TRBV27 to TRBJ2-7; D is uncertain. Per germline, CDR1 MNHEY and CDR2 SMNVEV (reference sequence). V lost 11 bases and J lost 5, with 13 bases in between. The CDR3 runs to 11 residues. As DNA, the CDR3 is TGTGCCCCCATGTGGGTCGACGAGCAGTACTTC. Amino acid sequence: CAPMWVDEQYF.